This is a list of T cell receptor beta chains from one sample in a study of blood T cell repertoires in COVID-19. Sequencing used immunoSEQ multiplex PCR; TCRdb keeps in-frame clones, though not all of them. The table includes roughly 89,000 clones, about 80% detected once. Sequenced: peripheral blood. The receptor source for this set is a woman in her seventies with acute or convalescent COVID-19. The CDR3 runs from the conserved cysteine through the conserved F or W. D genes are given only for firm matches. Not every row has a clone size; where given, it reads once, few, many or a size class.

clone_size,v_call,d_call,j_call,cdr3_aa,cdr3_nt
NA,TRBV28,NA,TRBJ2-1,CASRVPPGTEQFF,TGTGCCAGCAGAGTACCCCCCGGGACAGAGCAGTTCTTC
NA,TRBV27,TRBD1,TRBJ1-2,CASKGALYGYTF,TGTGCCAGCAAGGGGGCTCTCTATGGCTACACCTTC
NA,TRBV28,TRBD1,TRBJ1-5,CASSSRGPPNQPQHF,TGTGCCAGCAGTTCCAGGGGGCCCCCCAATCAGCCCCAGCATTTT
NA,TRBV19,NA,TRBJ1-4,CASSPTLRGEKLFF,TGTGCCAGTAGTCCAACATTAAGAGGCGAAAAACTGTTTTTT
NA,TRBV27,TRBD2,TRBJ2-2,CASSLTPSGRITGELFF,TGTGCCAGCAGTCTGACCCCAAGCGGGAGAATCACCGGGGAGCTGTTTTTT
few,TRBV5-1,TRBD1,TRBJ1-1,CASRETGWSTEAFF,TGCGCCAGCAGAGAGACAGGGTGGAGCACTGAAGCTTTCTTT
NA,TRBV19,TRBD1,TRBJ1-5,CASAPREGTGNQPQHF,TGTGCCAGTGCCCCAAGGGAAGGGACAGGGAATCAGCCCCAGCATTTT
NA,TRBV5-1,NA,TRBJ1-3,CASSFSDMRVEGNTIYF,TGCGCCAGCAGCTTTTCCGACATGCGGGTGGAGGGAAACACCATATATTTT
NA,TRBV6-6,TRBD2,TRBJ2-7,CASSFHPRGRIYEQYF,TGTGCCAGCAGTTTTCACCCTCGCGGGAGGATCTACGAGCAGTACTTC
NA,TRBV28,NA,TRBJ2-7,CASGGSRGLAYEQYF,TGTGCCAGCGGCGGGTCCCGAGGGCTGGCCTACGAGCAGTACTTC
once,TRBV5-6,NA,TRBJ2-7,CASSFVTEIYEQYF,TGTGCCAGCAGCTTCGTAACAGAGATCTACGAGCAGTACTTC
NA,TRBV3-1/TRBV3-2,NA,TRBJ2-7,CASRNRDSAYEQYF,TGTGCCAGCCGAAACCGGGACTCAGCCTACGAGCAGTACTTC
NA,TRBV20-1,NA,TRBJ1-1,CSASRGEEAFF,TGCAGTGCTAGCCGAGGTGAAGAAGCTTTCTTT
NA,TRBV4-2,TRBD2,TRBJ2-1,CASSQAVLAGGRGEQFF,TGTGCCAGCAGCCAAGCTGTCCTAGCGGGAGGGAGGGGTGAGCAGTTCTTC
few,TRBV9,TRBD2,TRBJ2-7,CASSPGTGLAGAGEQYF,TGTGCCAGCAGCCCCGGGACAGGACTAGCGGGAGCTGGCGAGCAGTACTTC
NA,TRBV5-1,TRBD1,TRBJ1-1,CASRLQGNRDTEAFF,TGCGCCAGCAGGTTACAGGGGAATCGGGACACTGAAGCTTTCTTT
NA,TRBV7-2,TRBD1,TRBJ2-1,CASSLEGQGRFEQFF,TGTGCCAGCAGCTTAGAAGGACAGGGGCGATTTGAGCAGTTCTTC
once,TRBV29-1,NA,TRBJ2-7,CSVVTGYEQYF,TGCAGCGTTGTCACAGGTTACGAGCAGTACTTC
NA,TRBV7-2,TRBD1,TRBJ2-5,CASSSSQGAGRTQYF,TGTGCCAGCAGCTCCAGTCAGGGGGCTGGTAGAACCCAGTACTTC
NA,TRBV5-5,NA,TRBJ2-4,CASSLQGLKNIQYF,TGTGCCAGCAGCTTGCAGGGACTCAAAAACATTCAGTACTTC
NA,TRBV28,TRBD2,TRBJ2-7,CASSSPGLAVYEQYF,TGTGCCAGCAGTTCTCCGGGACTAGCGGTATACGAGCAGTACTTC
NA,TRBV7-5,NA,TRBJ1-5,CVRSFGRGYSNQPQHF,TGTGTCAGAAGCTTTGGTAGGGGTTATAGCAATCAGCCCCAGCATTTT
NA,TRBV5-6,TRBD2,TRBJ2-1,CASSSLAGRSYNEQFF,TGTGCCAGCAGCTCTCTAGCGGGAAGGTCCTACAATGAGCAGTTCTTC
NA,TRBV19,NA,TRBJ2-3,CASMPRGRVDTQYF,TGTGCCAGTATGCCAAGAGGGCGGGTAGATACGCAGTATTTT
few,TRBV2,TRBD1,TRBJ1-2,CASSEGDRTLLILYGYTF,TGTGCCAGCAGTGAAGGGGACAGGACCCTTCTTATACTTTATGGCTACACCTTC
NA,TRBV7-9,TRBD1,TRBJ1-4,CATGQGASNEKLFF,TGTGCCACAGGACAGGGGGCATCTAATGAAAAACTGTTTTTT
few,TRBV6-6,TRBD1,TRBJ1-1,CASSPGTGDGMNTEAFF,TGTGCCAGCAGTCCCGGGACAGGGGACGGGATGAACACTGAAGCTTTCTTT
NA,TRBV13,NA,TRBJ1-3,CASSLGRGKQDTIYF,TGTGCCAGCAGCTTAGGCCGGGGGAAACAGGACACCATATATTTT
once,TRBV19,TRBD1,TRBJ1-1,CASSGQGNTEAFF,TGTGCCAGTAGTGGACAGGGGAACACTGAAGCTTTCTTT
NA,TRBV5-5,TRBD1,TRBJ1-2,CASSLRGQGDYGYTF,TGTGCCAGCAGCTTGAGGGGACAGGGAGACTATGGCTACACCTTC
NA,TRBV9,NA,TRBJ2-3,CASSATGLPLADTQYF,TGTGCCAGCAGCGCAACAGGACTACCCCTCGCAGATACGCAGTATTTT
NA,TRBV15,NA,TRBJ2-5,CATSTLGQPFQETQYF,TGTGCCACCAGCACTCTTGGACAGCCCTTTCAAGAGACCCAGTACTTC
NA,TRBV20-1,TRBD2,TRBJ2-2,CSASWGLATGELFF,TGCAGTGCTAGTTGGGGACTAGCCACCGGGGAGCTGTTTTTT
NA,TRBV6-5,TRBD1,TRBJ1-1,CASRPMTGTGQEAFF,TGTGCCAGCAGACCCATGACCGGGACAGGGCAAGAAGCTTTCTTT
NA,TRBV18,TRBD1,TRBJ2-1,CASSPGRTGLGEQFF,TGTGCCAGCTCACCAGGCCGGACAGGGTTGGGTGAGCAGTTCTTC
once,TRBV19,NA,TRBJ1-6,CASSSRTHLSPLHF,TGTGCCAGTAGTTCACGGACACATCTCTCACCCCTCCACTTT
NA,TRBV5-1,NA,TRBJ2-1,CASSLAWEGGEQFF,TGCGCCAGCAGCTTGGCTTGGGAAGGGGGTGAGCAGTTCTTC
NA,TRBV11-1,TRBD2,TRBJ2-1,CASSGQREVYNEQFF,TGTGCCAGCAGCGGTCAGCGGGAGGTCTACAATGAGCAGTTCTTC
NA,TRBV30,NA,TRBJ1-4,CAARWGRGSTNEKLFF,TGTGCCGCGAGGTGGGGAAGGGGATCGACTAATGAAAAACTGTTTTTT
large,TRBV6-1,NA,TRBJ2-7,CASSEIEAPSYEQYF,TGTGCCAGCAGTGAAATCGAGGCACCATCCTACGAGCAGTACTTC
once,TRBV2,NA,TRBJ2-6,CASSERGGLGANVLTF,TGTGCCAGCAGTGAAAGGGGGGGACTTGGGGCCAACGTCCTGACTTTC
NA,TRBV19,NA,TRBJ1-6,CASSHGGTARDNSPLHF,TGTGCCAGTAGTCACGGAGGGACGGCCCGGGATAATTCACCCCTCCACTTT
NA,TRBV5-6,TRBD1,TRBJ1-2,CASIQLGGTGGIGWGYTF,TGTGCCAGCATCCAACTTGGGGGGACAGGCGGGATCGGCTGGGGTTACACCTTC
NA,TRBV7-2,TRBD1,TRBJ2-7,CASSSLPKTGYHEQYF,TGTGCCAGCAGCTCCCTCCCAAAGACAGGGTATCACGAGCAGTACTTC
NA,TRBV28,NA,TRBJ1-6,CASSLTGTEVHHF,TGTGCCAGCAGTTTGACAGGTACCGAGGTGCACCACTTT
NA,TRBV6-5,TRBD1,TRBJ1-3,CASSYLGTGPGNTIYF,TGTGCCAGCAGTTACCTTGGGACAGGGCCTGGAAACACCATATATTTT
few,TRBV5-1,TRBD2,TRBJ2-7,CASSLAPRVSGGIYEQYF,TGCGCCAGCAGCTTGGCCCCCCGGGTTAGCGGGGGAATCTACGAGCAGTACTTC
NA,TRBV18,NA,TRBJ2-1,CASFSDYSYNEQFF,TGTGCCAGCTTTTCGGACTATTCCTACAATGAGCAGTTCTTC
few,TRBV27,NA,TRBJ2-1,CASSYRSEVAEQFF,TGTGCCAGCAGCTACCGTAGCGAGGTGGCTGAGCAGTTCTTC
NA,TRBV18,NA,TRBJ1-1,CASSPAGLYAEAFF,TGTGCCAGCTCACCAGCAGGGTTGTACGCTGAAGCTTTCTTT
NA,TRBV19,NA,TRBJ1-3,CASSANAVGNTIYF,TGTGCCAGTAGTGCCAACGCAGTTGGAAACACCATATATTTT
NA,TRBV13,NA,TRBJ2-7,CASSLMGAAEQYF,TGTGCCAGCAGCTTAATGGGAGCTGCCGAGCAGTACTTC
few,TRBV3-1/TRBV3-2,TRBD1,TRBJ2-7,CASSQETGGYEQYF,TGTGCCAGCAGCCAAGAGACAGGGGGCTACGAGCAGTACTTC
NA,TRBV6-5,TRBD1,TRBJ2-2,CASKLDRGGTGELFF,TGTGCCAGCAAGCTGGACAGGGGGGGCACCGGGGAGCTGTTTTTT
NA,TRBV11-2,NA,TRBJ2-1,CASSSLRVSYNEQFF,TGTGCCAGCAGCTCACTCAGGGTCTCCTACAATGAGCAGTTCTTC
NA,TRBV5-4,TRBD1,TRBJ1-6,CASSLQQGGSPLHF,TGTGCCAGCAGCTTGCAGCAGGGGGGTTCACCCCTCCACTTT
NA,TRBV30,NA,TRBJ1-1,CAWSRQLNTEAFF,TGTGCCTGGAGCAGACAGTTGAACACTGAAGCTTTCTTT
once,TRBV25-1,NA,TRBJ2-1,CASSVLQGSGFDEQFF,TGTGCCAGCAGTGTTTTACAGGGTTCAGGTTTCGATGAGCAGTTCTTC
NA,TRBV14,NA,TRBJ2-7,CASSQKGTPLFEQYF,TGTGCCAGCAGCCAAAAGGGGACTCCCCTTTTTGAGCAGTACTTC
NA,TRBV19,NA,TRBJ2-1,CASPGGRRPSSYNEQFF,TGTGCCAGCCCCGGAGGCCGTCGGCCCAGCTCCTACAATGAGCAGTTCTTC